The 4 T cell receptor beta chains in this list originate from one sample, sequenced in a study of CD8+ T cells in alopecia areata (dated by TCRdb to the late 2010s). The library was built by means of the immunoSEQ multiplex PCR assay. RNA was extracted from all samples and reverse transcribed into cDNA, which served as template for TCR sequencing. TCRdb obtained this table from immuneACCESS and retained in-frame rearrangements with V and J assigned. These tables miss some clones; where compared with another copy, unresolved V genes account for less than half of the shortfall, and the remainder is unexplained. A total of under 200,000 clones appear in this sample, around three fifths of them only once. The leading ten clones occupy 14% of the sample. In light of the paper, this sample's time point label describes: 24 weeks on oral tofacitinib. Sample treatment or condition, as interpreted from the label and publication: oral pan-JAK inhibitor, 5-10 mg twice daily.

Sequencing used CD4+ T cells sorted from blood, obtained at week 24, from a patient treated with tofacitinib. The receptor source for this set is a human donor with alopecia areata.

The rearrangement links TRBV19 to TRBJ2-1; possible D gene TRBD1, 5 bases. The V gene lost 5 bases and the J gene lost 5 bases, with 16 bases spanning the gap. This CDR3 has 15 residues. Germline CDR1 is LNHDA and CDR2 is SQIVND (reference sequence). The CDR3 DNA reads TGTGCCAGTAGTTCGAGCAGGGATTTTAACAATGAGCAGTTCTTC. Amino acids: CASSSSRDFNNEQFF.

The CDR3 DNA sequence: TGTGCCAGCAGCTCACAGGGGGCGGCGAACACCGGGGAGCTGTTTTTT. Its protein is CASSSQGAANTGELFF. The V and J genes are TRBV5-6 and TRBJ2-2; TRBD1 aligns across 9 bases. Germline trimming cut 3 bases from V and 0 bases from J; bases unmatched to any gene: 3. The CDR3 contains 16 residues. Per the germline V gene, CDR1 is SGHDT and CDR2 is YYEEEE.

The chain has TRBV27 and TRBJ2-5; D not certain. CDR1 MNHEY and CDR2 SMNVEV come from the germline V gene (reference sequence). The CDR3 contains 13 residues. V dropped 1 base and J dropped 5 bases, with 8 bases sitting between them. CDR3 in amino acids: CASSLWIGETQYF. The CDR3 region has the DNA TGTGCCAGCAGTTTATGGATTGGGGAGACCCAGTACTTC.

This rearrangement joins TRBV11-1 to TRBJ1-2; 7 bases are shared with TRBD1. This CDR3 contains 15 residues. J gave up 4 bases and V 5 bases, and 10 bases lay outside the gene matches. CDR1 and CDR2 from the germline V gene are SGHAT and FQDESV (reference sequence). In DNA, the CDR3 is TGTGCCAGCAGCCCCGGGACAGACGCTGGCTATGGCTACACCTTC. Translation gives CASSPGTDAGYGYTF.